This TCR beta chain was identified during a study of shared clonotypes between healthy human individuals. Notes on the study in general: Researchers sampled blood only, noting tissue repertoires likely differ.

Turning to this clone: The target antigen is unknown.

The CDR3 length is 15 residues. The J segment lost 3 bases and the V segment lost 0 bases, leaving 3 bases of the junction unmatched. CDR1 SGHRS and CDR2 YFSETQ come from the germline V gene. Each cell subset's genomic DNA was divided evenly among several immunoSEQ plates. Produced via immunoSEQ multiplex PCR; TCRdb's table is partial and in-frame only. In the table there are 520,000 or so clones, around 74% of which are singletons. The chain is built from TRBV5-1 and TRBJ2-7, with 10 bases matching TRBD2. The source of this sequence is a woman aged 35 to 49 in good health. Some clones in this sample may be carry-over from other donors' samples. Sequencing was carried out using PBMCs. Here the CDR3 DNA reads TGCGCCAGCAGCTTGGAAGTAGCGGGAGGCTACGAGCAGTACTTC. Translation gives CASSLEVAGGYEQYF.